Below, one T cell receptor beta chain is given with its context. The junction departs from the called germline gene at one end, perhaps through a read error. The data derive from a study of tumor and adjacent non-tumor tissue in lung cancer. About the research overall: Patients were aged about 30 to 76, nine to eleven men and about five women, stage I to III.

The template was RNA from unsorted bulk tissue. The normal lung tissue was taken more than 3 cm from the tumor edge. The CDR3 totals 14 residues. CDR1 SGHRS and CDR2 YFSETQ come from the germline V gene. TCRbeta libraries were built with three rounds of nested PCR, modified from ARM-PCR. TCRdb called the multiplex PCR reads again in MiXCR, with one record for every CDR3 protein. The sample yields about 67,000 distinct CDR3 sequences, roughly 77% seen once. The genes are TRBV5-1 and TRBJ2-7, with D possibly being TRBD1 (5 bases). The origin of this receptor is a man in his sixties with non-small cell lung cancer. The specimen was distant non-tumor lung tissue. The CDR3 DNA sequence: TGTCCCAGCAGCTTGAAGGGGCCGTCCTACGAGCAGTACTTC. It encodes CPSSLKGPSYEQYF.